One T cell receptor beta chain is described in this entry. The data derive from a study of cytomegalovirus exposure and HLA in healthy donors. Amplification used 60 Vbeta primers and 13 Jbeta primers. This table comes from immunoSEQ multiplex PCR, and its TCRdb copy is limited to in-frame clones, with some not included. The data hold roughly 140,000 clones, with approximately 80% observed a single time. CDR3 length: 13 residues. V lost 0 bases to trimming and J lost 4 bases, with 6 bases between them. Per the germline V gene, CDR1 is MNHEY and CDR2 is SMNVEV (reference sequence). Sequencing used PBMCs. V and J are TRBV27 and TRBJ1-1; D gene uncertain. This TCR came from a man aged 25-40 years in good health and CMV-seropositive. Here the CDR3 reads CASSLSRGTEAFF. CDR3 bases: TGTGCCAGCAGTTTATCCCGAGGCACTGAAGCTTTCTTT.